This TCR beta chain stems from a study of blood T cell repertoires in COVID-19. As for the study in general: Material from acute and convalescent COVID-19 was sourced from the United States, Italy and Spain. PBMCs, B-cell-depleted T cells, or T cells provided the cDNA or gDNA that made up the material.

Profiling relied on immunoSEQ multiplex PCR, and the TCRdb table lists in-frame clones only, not all of them. The table lists tens of thousands of clones, roughly 92% of them singletons. Germline values: CDR1 MNHEY, CDR2 SVGAGI. The CDR3 totals 16 residues. The J segment lost 6 bases and the V segment lost 4 bases, leaving 11 bases of the junction unmatched. This TCR derives from a human donor in a cohort sampled during active COVID-19. J is TRBJ2-7 and V is TRBV6-5, with 11 positions matching TRBD2. Sequencing was performed on peripheral blood. The CDR3 DNA reads TGTGCCAGCAGTTCCGTTGTTATAGCGGGGGGGGGCGAGCAGTACTTC. Translation: CASSSVVIAGGGEQYF.